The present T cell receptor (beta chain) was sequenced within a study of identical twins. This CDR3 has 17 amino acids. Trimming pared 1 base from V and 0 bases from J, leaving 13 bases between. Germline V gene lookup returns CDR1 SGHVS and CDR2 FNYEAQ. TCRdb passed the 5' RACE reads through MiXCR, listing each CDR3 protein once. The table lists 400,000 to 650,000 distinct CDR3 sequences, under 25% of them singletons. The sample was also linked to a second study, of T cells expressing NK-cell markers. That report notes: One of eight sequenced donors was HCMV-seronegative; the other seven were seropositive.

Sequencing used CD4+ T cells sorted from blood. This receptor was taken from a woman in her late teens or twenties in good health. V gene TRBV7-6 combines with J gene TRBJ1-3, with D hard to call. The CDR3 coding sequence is TGTGCCAGCAGCTTAGGTGGCGGGCGCGCCTCTGGAAACACCATATATTTT. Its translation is CASSLGGGRASGNTIYF.